These 15 T cell receptor beta chains were sequenced from one sample in a study of blood T cell repertoires in COVID-19. Sequencing was performed with immunoSEQ multiplex PCR; in TCRdb, only in-frame clones are kept and a portion is missing. The table has a few hundred thousand clones, around nine tenths seen once. Sample: PBMCs or T cells enriched from blood (not recorded which). These receptors were collected from a woman aged 40 to 55 who had recovered from COVID-19.

This chain connects TRBV11-2 to TRBJ1-1, with no clear D. Germline V gene lookup returns CDR1 SGHAT and CDR2 FQNNGV. The CDR3 covers 13 residues. Trimming shortened V by 5 bases and J by 10 bases, and 17 bases separated the two germline ends. Here the CDR3 reads CASSPGRVPGAFF. The CDR3 nucleotides are TGTGCCAGCAGCCCGGGGAGAGTCCCGGGAGCTTTCTTT. The variable domain in full, completed from reference TRBV11-2 and TRBJ1-1, reads EAGVAQSPRYKIIEKRQSVAFWCNPISGHATLYWYQQILGQGPKLLIQFQNNGVVDDSQLPKDRFSAERLKGVDSTLKIQPAKLEDSAVYLCASSPGRVPGAFFGQGTRLTVV.

The chain employs TRBV27 and TRBJ1-2; 9 bases map to TRBD1. After removal of 6 bases from V and 2 bases from J, the junction contained 7 bases not matched to a gene. The CDR3 length is 15 residues. Germline V lookup: CDR1 MNHEY, CDR2 SMNVEV (reference sequence). The CDR3 DNA follows: TGTGCCAGCAGCCCAGGGACAGGGCCCAACTATGGCTACACCTTC. Translated, it gives CASSPGTGPNYGYTF.

The sample holds one count of this clone. The CDR3, as DNA: TGTGCCAGTAGGGGGGCCCACGAGCAGTACTTC. This encodes CASRGAHEQYF. The genes are TRBV19 and TRBJ2-7, with D possibly TRBD1 on 6 matching bases. Germline CDR1 is LNHDA and CDR2 is SQIVND (reference sequence). The CDR3 extends over 11 amino acids. V gave up 6 bases and J gave up 5 bases, with 8 bases separating them.

The rearrangement joins TRBV4-3 to TRBJ1-4; D call uncertain. CDR3 length equals 15 residues. V lost 1 base and J lost 6, with 12 bases in between. CDR1 LGHNA and CDR2 YSLEER come from the germline V gene. The CDR3 coding sequence is TGCGCCAGCAGCCAAGTTACCGGGTTTTATGAAAAACTGTTTTTT. As protein: CASSQVTGFYEKLFF.

This clone was detected once. The chain employs TRBV4-2 and TRBJ2-1; 9 positions match TRBD2. Looked up from germline, CDR1 is LGHNA and CDR2 is YNFKEQ. V was pared by 4 bases and J by 8 bases, with 12 bases of the junction left unmatched. This CDR3 contains 16 residues. CDR3 DNA: TGTGCCAGCAGCCGGGGTGAGGCGGGAGGGAGCGATGAGCAGTTCTTC. Its translation: CASSRGEAGGSDEQFF.

This chain links TRBV6-4 with TRBJ1-2; 9 bases map to TRBD1. The germline V gene encodes CDR1 MRHNA and CDR2 SNTAGT. The CDR3 consists of 16 residues. Losses at the gene ends were 4 bases for V and 4 bases for J; bases not matched to a gene: 10. The CDR3 region is CASSGKRQGVPYGYTF. CDR3 DNA sequence: TGTGCCAGCAGTGGGAAACGACAGGGGGTCCCCTATGGCTACACCTTC.

This rearrangement joins TRBV19 to TRBJ1-1; D is unresolved. V gave up 11 bases and J gave up 4 bases, with 17 bases separating them. Germline V gene lookup returns CDR1 LNHDA and CDR2 SQIVND (reference sequence). This CDR3 is built from 13 residues. CDR3 loop: CAASAVLATEAFF. The DNA for the CDR3 is TGTGCCGCCTCGGCGGTACTAGCCACTGAAGCTTTCTTT.

The chain uses TRBV6-1 and TRBJ1-4, with a possible D match to TRBD1 (5 bases). Germline assignment: CDR1 MNHNS and CDR2 SASEGT. The CDR3 contains 15 residues. Trimming shortened V by 1 base and J by 4 bases, and 10 bases separated the two germline ends. Written as DNA, the CDR3 is TGTGCCAGCAGTGAAGGCGGGACTGATAATGAAAAACTGTTTTTT. Translation: CASSEGGTDNEKLFF.

This sequence joins TRBV4-3 and TRBJ1-5, with D unclear. Germline lookup yields CDR1 LGHNA and CDR2 YSLEER. CDR3 length: 15 residues. With 0 bases removed from V and 5 bases from J, the gap between germline ends came to 11 bases. CDR3 nucleotides: TGCGCCAGCAGCCAAGATTCTTGGGAGGATCAGCCCCAGCATTTT. Its translation is CASSQDSWEDQPQHF.

This rearrangement joins TRBV6-6 to TRBJ1-2; D gene ambiguous. The CDR3 runs to 19 residues. V was trimmed by 5 bases and J by 1 base, leaving 26 bases between them. The germline V gene encodes CDR1 MNHNY and CDR2 SVGAGI (reference sequence). As DNA, the CDR3 is TGTGCCAGCAGTCCTCTACGGGGATCCGCCCTCCAAAATAACTATGGCTACACCTTC. As protein: CASSPLRGSALQNNYGYTF.

J is TRBJ1-2 and V is TRBV28, with D possibly matching TRBD1 (6 bases). Germline CDR1 reads MDHEN; CDR2 reads SYDVKM. This CDR3 region has 14 residues. V lost 4 bases and J lost 2, with 11 bases in between. The CDR3 reads CASSSTDRNYGYTF. Here the CDR3 DNA reads TGTGCCAGCAGTTCCACGGACAGAAACTATGGCTACACCTTC.

The chain uses TRBV11-1 and TRBJ1-4; 9 bases fit TRBD1. Losses at the gene ends were 6 bases for V and 8 bases for J; bases not matched to a gene: 7. From germline, CDR1 is SGHAT and CDR2 FQDESV (reference sequence). This CDR3 contains 14 residues. In nucleotides, the CDR3 is TGTGCCAGCAGTCCGGGACAGGGATCCGAAAAACTGTTTTTT. Its protein is CASSPGQGSEKLFF.

The chain couples TRBV7-9 to TRBJ1-2; 7 positions agree with TRBD1. With 6 bases clipped from V and 7 bases from J, the junction kept 14 bases outside the gene matches. Germline V CDR1 and CDR2: SEHNR, FQNEAQ (reference sequence). The CDR3 runs to 15 residues. The CDR3 is CASRPGTEALSGYTF. DNA of the CDR3: TGTGCCAGCAGACCCGGGACAGAGGCTCTGAGTGGCTACACCTTC. The full variable domain, with the rest looked up from reference TRBV7-9 and TRBJ1-2, is DTGVSQNPRHKITKRGQNVTFRCDPISEHNRLYWYRQTLGQGPEFLTYFQNEAQLEKSRLLSDRFSAERPKGSFSTLEIQRTEQGDSAMYLCASRPGTEALSGYTFGSGTRLTVV.

The CDR3 bases are TGTGCCAGCAGCCAAGATTCCGGGGGGCCCCGTCGGTATGAAAAACTGTTTTTT. Amino acid sequence: CASSQDSGGPRRYEKLFF. The gene calls are TRBV3-1 (or the pseudogene TRBV3-2) and TRBJ1-4, with D possibly TRBD1 on 6 matching bases. CDR3 length equals 18 residues. Deletions cut 0 bases from V and 6 bases from J, with 20 bases between. Germline loops: CDR1 LGHDT, CDR2 YNNKEL (reference sequence).

This chain uses TRBV7-6 with TRBJ2-1, with 8 positions matching TRBD2. In germline, CDR1 is SGHVS, CDR2 FNYEAQ. The length of the CDR3 is 14 residues. Trimming took 4 bases from V and 6 from J; bases not matched to a gene: 5. The CDR3, as DNA: TGTGCCAGCAGCTCGGGACTAGAAGGCAATGAGCAGTTCTTC. It encodes CASSSGLEGNEQFF.